Below, 3 T cell receptor beta chains from the same sample are listed, as sequenced in a study of T cell changes during pregnancy in multiple sclerosis. Using immunoSEQ multiplex PCR, the repertoire was profiled, and TCRdb retains in-frame clones only, with some absent. The sample lists 93,000 or so clones, about 91% occurring once. Here the sequenced sample was peripheral blood, taken before pregnancy. The receptors here all came from a female donor with multiple sclerosis, enrolled in a pregnancy study.

This chain links TRBV7-3 with TRBJ2-3, with D maybe TRBD2 (6 bases). Between the trimmed V and J ends, which lost 2 bases and 0 bases, there was a span of 12 bases. The CDR3 totals 16 residues. Germline CDR1 and CDR2: SGHTA and FQGTGA. This CDR3 reads CASSLLASESTDTQYF. CDR3 in DNA: TGTGCCAGCAGCTTATTGGCTAGCGAGAGCACAGATACGCAGTATTTT.

This clone was detected many times. This rearrangement joins TRBV9 to TRBJ1-1; D possibly corresponds to TRBD1 (5 bases). V lost 4 bases, J lost 1 base, and 17 bases lay in between. Germline loops: CDR1 SGDLS, CDR2 YYNGEE. The CDR3 spans 16 residues. CDR3 loop: CASSPSYRTTNTEAFF. The DNA of the CDR3 is TGTGCCAGCAGCCCAAGTTATCGGACAACGAACACTGAAGCTTTCTTT.

V gene TRBV4-1 combines with J gene TRBJ1-2; D possibly corresponds to TRBD1 (5 bases). The germline V gene has CDR1 MGHRA and CDR2 YSYEKL. V lost 2 bases and J lost 2, with 9 bases in between. The CDR3 is 14 residues long. In nucleotides, the CDR3 is TGCGCCAGCAGCCAAAGGGCAGGGAACTATGGCTACACCTTC. Its protein is CASSQRAGNYGYTF.